The 14 T cell receptor beta chains listed next were all sequenced from one sample in a study of blood T cell repertoires in COVID-19. The method was immunoSEQ multiplex PCR; TCRdb's version includes in-frame clones alone and lacks a portion of them. The sample includes over 20,000 clones, 83% of them seen just once. Sequenced input: peripheral blood. These receptors were collected from a man between 65 and 79 years old with acute or convalescent COVID-19.

The genes are TRBV10-3 and TRBJ1-2; 10 positions agree with TRBD1. Germline V gene data show CDR1 as ENHRY and CDR2 as SYGVKD. This CDR3 spans 12 amino acids. Trimming at V came to 9 bases and at J to 7 bases, leaving 5 bases not matched to a gene. The CDR3 is CAIGTGAAGYTF. CDR3 sequence (DNA): TGTGCCATTGGGACAGGGGCTGCTGGCTACACCTTC.

This chain uses TRBV5-5 with TRBJ2-2; no definite D call. V gave up 0 bases and J gave up 1 base, with 7 bases separating them. Germline V gene lookup returns CDR1 SGHKS and CDR2 YYEKEE (reference sequence). The CDR3 length is 15 residues. CDR3 loop: CASSLGPGNTGELFF. For the CDR3, the DNA is TGTGCCAGCAGCTTGGGTCCAGGGAACACCGGGGAGCTGTTTTTT.

The rearrangement links TRBV11-1 to TRBJ2-2; D possibly corresponds to TRBD1 (6 bases). The CDR3 spans 12 residues. CDR1 and CDR2 (germline): SGHAT, FQDESV (reference sequence). V lost 2 bases and J 13 bases, leaving 11 bases between the germline ends. The CDR3 nucleotides read TGTGCCAGCAGCTTACAGGGGAACGTGCTGTTTTTT. This sequence encodes CASSLQGNVLFF. Full variable domain (remainder filled in from reference TRBV11-1 and TRBJ2-2): EAEVAQSPRYKITEKSQAVAFWCDPISGHATLYWYRQILGQGPELLVQFQDESVVDDSQLPKDRFSAERLKGVDSTLKIQPAELGDSAMYLCASSLQGNVLFFGEGSRLTVL.

The J gene is TRBJ2-7, the V gene TRBV30; 8 bases match TRBD1. Germline CDR1 reads GTSNPN; CDR2 reads SVGIG (reference sequence). The V and J ends lost 5 bases and 1 base, in that order; junction bases with no gene match: 10. The CDR3 spans 15 residues. This chain's CDR3 is CAWGPRRGRSYEQYF. The CDR3 DNA reads TGTGCCTGGGGCCCCCGCAGGGGGCGTTCCTACGAGCAGTACTTC.

The chain uses TRBV2 and TRBJ2-2; TRBD2 matches at 9 bases. This CDR3 has 14 amino acids. Germline V lookup: CDR1 SNHLY, CDR2 FYNNEI. The V gene end was trimmed by 10 bases and the J gene end by 0 bases; junction bases not matched to a gene: 3. Written as DNA, the CDR3 is TGTGCCACCAGACTAGCGGCGAACACCGGGGAGCTGTTTTTT. Translating it yields CATRLAANTGELFF.

The CDR3 DNA is TGTGCCAGCTCACCTACACAGGGGAACACTGAAGCTTTCTTT. Translating it yields CASSPTQGNTEAFF. This chain connects TRBV18 to TRBJ1-1; maybe TRBD1 (6 bases). Deletions cut 3 bases from V and 1 base from J, with 9 bases between. Looked up from germline, CDR1 is KGHSH and CDR2 is LQKENI. This CDR3 has 14 residues.

The genes are TRBV6-1 and TRBJ1-2, with D unclear. This CDR3 has 13 amino acids. CDR1 and CDR2 (germline): MNHNS, SASEGT. V was trimmed by 1 base and J by 14 bases, leaving 17 bases between them. CDR3 bases: TGTGCCAGCAGTGAAGGGTACGGCCGGGATTATACCTTC. Translating gives CASSEGYGRDYTF.

This chain links TRBV7-8 with TRBJ1-2; 7 positions match TRBD1. The V gene's germline CDR1 is SGHVS and CDR2 FQNEAQ. With V trimmed by 5 bases and J by 0 bases, 3 bases remained unmatched. This CDR3 is built from 14 residues. CDR3 nucleotide sequence: TGTGCCAGCAGCCGCCAGGGGGCTAACTATGGCTACACCTTC. The encoded protein is CASSRQGANYGYTF.

The chain links TRBV6-5 to TRBJ1-1; TRBD1 might be the D (6 bases). The CDR3 extends over 15 amino acids. V was clipped by 5 bases and J by 3 bases, with 16 bases between them. Germline CDR1 and CDR2: MNHEY and SVGAGI. The CDR3 region has the DNA TGTGCCAGCAGTAAATTTGACAGGCCGGACACTGAAGCTTTCTTT. Translated, it gives CASSKFDRPDTEAFF.

This clone appeared a few times. The chain uses TRBV19 and TRBJ2-7; 8 positions agree with TRBD2. V lost 0 bases and J lost 5; bases outside the gene matches: 12. CDR3 length: 17 residues. Germline-derived CDR1 and CDR2 are LNHDA and SQIVND (reference sequence). This chain's CDR3 is CASSIDLSELADNEQYF. CDR3 coding DNA: TGTGCCAGTAGTATAGATCTATCGGAACTAGCGGATAACGAGCAGTACTTC.

For the CDR3, the DNA is TGTGCCAGCAGCCAAGCTAGCAACAATGAGCAGTTCTTC. Translation: CASSQASNNEQFF. This chain links TRBV3-1 (or the pseudogene TRBV3-2) with TRBJ2-1; D perhaps matches TRBD2 (5 bases). CDR1 and CDR2 from the germline V gene are LGHDT and YNNKEL (reference sequence). The CDR3 length is 13 residues. Trimming pared 1 base from V and 5 bases from J, leaving 6 bases between.

The chain combines TRBV19 with TRBJ2-5; 9 bases fit TRBD2. The germline CDR1 and CDR2 sequences are LNHDA and SQIVND (reference sequence). With V trimmed by 3 bases and J by 6 bases, 11 bases remained unmatched. The CDR3 length is 16 residues. The CDR3: CASSISGSGSWKTQYF. CDR3 DNA sequence: TGTGCCAGTAGTATCTCCGGTAGCGGGAGTTGGAAGACCCAGTACTTC.

The CDR3 region has the DNA TGCGCCAGCAGCCAGGATTTGACAGGGGTCTGGACCGGGGAGCTGTTTTTT. Its protein product is CASSQDLTGVWTGELFF. The chain employs TRBV4-3 and TRBJ2-2; TRBD1 agrees at 8 bases. CDR1 is LGHNA and CDR2 is YSLEER in the germline V gene. Losses at the gene ends were 3 bases for V and 5 bases for J; bases not matched to a gene: 11. The CDR3 consists of 17 residues.

The chain joins TRBV7-2 to TRBJ1-4, with TRBD1 identical over 10 bases. Looked up from germline, CDR1 is SGHTA and CDR2 is FQGNSA. The CDR3 is 14 amino acids. Trimming cost V 6 bases and J 7 bases; bases outside gene matches: 5. Written as DNA, the CDR3 is TGTGCCAGCAGGACAGGGGGCGCGTCTGAAAAACTGTTTTTT. Its translation is CASRTGGASEKLFF. The complete variable domain, with remaining parts taken from reference TRBV7-2 and TRBJ1-4, reads GAGVSQSPSNKVTEKGKDVELRCDPISGHTALYWYRQSLGQGLEFLIYFQGNSAPDKSGLPSDRFSAERTGGSVSTLTIQRTQQEDSAVYLCASRTGGASEKLFFGSGTQLSVL.